The 27 T cell receptor beta chains below all came from one sample that was sequenced in a study of neurological immune-mediated disorders. MiXCR, applied by TCRdb to the 5' RACE reads, yields one record per CDR3 protein. The sample contains 45,000 to 55,000 distinct CDR3 sequences, about 3.7% of which appear only once. Source material: PBMCs. The receptor set was obtained from a man aged 35 to 55 with multiple sclerosis.

In its sample, this clonotype was seen many times. The chain employs TRBV3-1 and TRBJ1-4, with D possibly matching TRBD1 (5 bases). CDR1 and CDR2 (germline): LGHDT, YNNKEL (reference sequence). The V gene lost 1 base and the J gene lost 2 bases, with 17 bases spanning the gap. The CDR3 is made up of 18 amino acids. CDR3 sequence reads: CASSQVRAAGTTNEKLFF. The CDR3 nucleotides read TGTGCCAGCAGCCAAGTCCGTGCCGCCGGGACTACTAATGAAAAACTGTTTTTT.

This clonotype was seen many times. The chain employs TRBV12-3 or TRBV12-4 and TRBJ2-1; D ambiguous. The V end lost 4 bases, the J end lost 10 bases, and 26 bases lay between the germline ends. CDR3 size: 17 residues. The CDR3 DNA reads as TGTGCCAGCAGTTCGGCGTCCCAGCAAAGGTTAGGTGGAGAGCAGTTCTTC. As protein: CASSSASQQRLGGEQFF.

This clonotype has ten or more counts. The chain has TRBV20-1 and TRBJ1-5, with D hard to call. The CDR3 runs to 15 residues. V lost 0 bases and J 4 bases, leaving 13 bases between the germline ends. Germline CDR1 is DFQATT and CDR2 is SNEGSKA (reference sequence). CDR3 sequence reads: CSARDLQAANQPQHF. The CDR3 region has the DNA TGCAGTGCTAGAGATCTCCAGGCCGCGAATCAGCCCCAGCATTTT.

This clonotype was seen repeatedly, ten times or more. The J gene is TRBJ1-1, the V gene TRBV5-1; TRBD1 aligns across 8 bases. Looked up from germline, CDR1 is SGHRS and CDR2 is YFSETQ. V was clipped by 0 bases and J by 5 bases; unmatched bases: 6. The CDR3 extends over 15 amino acids. CDR3 coding DNA: TGCGCCAGCAGCTTGGGAGACAGGGGAGGGACTGAAGCTTTCTTT. The encoded protein is CASSLGDRGGTEAFF.

This clonotype was seen many times. The chain uses TRBV12-3 or TRBV12-4 and TRBJ2-4; the D gene is possibly TRBD1 (5 bases). The ends were cut back, 2 bases at V and 6 bases at J, with 5 bases in the middle. This CDR3 has 12 amino acids. CDR3 bases: TGTGCCAGCAGTTTACAGGGAAACATTCAGTACTTC. Translated, it gives CASSLQGNIQYF.

With regard to this clonotype: A much larger clone is a single base away; this may be a read error. The chain recombines TRBV19 with TRBJ1-5; D gene unclear. Per the germline V gene, CDR1 is LNHDA and CDR2 is SQIVND (reference sequence). The CDR3 sequence is 13 residues long. DNA of the CDR3: TGTGCCAGTAGTATACAGACCAATCAGCCCAAGCATTTT. Amino acids: CASSIQTNQPKHF.

A word on this clonotype: A much larger clonotype is one base distant, so this may be a read error. V is TRBV7-6 and J is TRBJ2-7, with D unresolved. Trimming took 7 bases from V and 3 from J, leaving 19 bases between them. The CDR3 covers 15 residues. CDR1 is SGHVS and CDR2 is FNYEAQ in the germline V gene. The CDR3 loop is CASNPQTDGGYEQYF. Here the CDR3 DNA reads TGTGCCAGCAACCCACAAACGGACGGCGGCTACGAGCAGTACTTC.

A few counts support this clonotype. At one end, the junction sequence differs from germline, possibly due to a read error. The chain has TRBV29-1 and TRBJ1-5; D gene unclear. This CDR3 is 14 amino acids long. Germline V CDR1 and CDR2: SQVTM, ANQGSEA. The CDR3 DNA follows: TGCAGCGTCTCCGGCCAGTCTAGCAATCAGCCCCAGAATTTT. The encoded protein is CSVSGQSSNQPQNF.

This clonotype was detected only once. The chain joins TRBV7-2 to TRBJ1-2, with D perhaps TRBD1 (6 bases). This CDR3 region has 14 residues. The V gene lost 4 bases and the J gene lost 4 bases, with 13 bases spanning the gap. Germline V lookup: CDR1 SGHTA, CDR2 FQGNSA. CDR3 nucleotide sequence: TGTGCCAGCAGCTCCTTAGACAGGTCCTATGGCTACACCTTC. As protein: CASSSLDRSYGYTF.

At least ten counts were recorded for this clonotype. The rearrangement uses TRBV3-1 and TRBJ2-7; the D is unclear. Germline V gives CDR1 LGHDT, CDR2 YNNKEL (reference sequence). Deletions cut 1 base from V and 5 bases from J, with 6 bases between. The CDR3 consists of 12 residues. The CDR3 is CASSQVANEQYF. The CDR3 DNA reads as TGTGCCAGCAGCCAAGTGGCTAACGAGCAGTACTTC.

This clonotype was counted many times. The chain recombines TRBV20-1 with TRBJ1-1; D gene uncertain. Per germline, CDR1 DFQATT and CDR2 SNEGSKA (reference sequence). The CDR3 covers 14 residues. The V gene lost 0 bases and the J gene lost 2 bases, with 10 bases spanning the gap. The CDR3 coding sequence is TGCAGTGCTAGAGATGGAGCGACTAACACTGAAGCTTTCTTT. It encodes CSARDGATNTEAFF.

There are many counts of this clonotype. The chain joins TRBV6-2 or TRBV6-3 to TRBJ2-7; 9 nucleotides agree with TRBD2. Germline loops: CDR1 MNHEY, CDR2 SVGEGT. This CDR3 contains 15 residues. V was pared by 4 bases and J by 6 bases, with 10 bases of the junction left unmatched. This CDR3 reads CASSSTGTSSSEQYF. The CDR3 bases are TGTGCCAGCAGTTCAACCGGGACTAGCTCTTCCGAGCAGTACTTC.

This clonotype was picked up many times. The rearrangement links TRBV7-9 to TRBJ2-1; D gene unclear. V lost 1 base to trimming and J lost 6 bases, with 13 bases between them. There are 15 residues in the CDR3. From germline, CDR1 is SEHNR and CDR2 FQNEAQ (reference sequence). In nucleotides, the CDR3 is TGTGCCAGCAGCTTAGGGGCATCCCGGCGCAATGAGCAGTTCTTC. Amino acid sequence: CASSLGASRRNEQFF.

This clonotype has at least ten counts. The chain links TRBV6-1 to TRBJ1-2; 7 bases map to TRBD1. The CDR3 extends over 13 amino acids. The ends lost 7 bases at V and 5 bases at J; junction bases unmatched: 7. Looked up from germline, CDR1 is MNHNS and CDR2 is SASEGT. The CDR3 reads CASTTGEGYGYTF. The CDR3 DNA reads TGTGCCAGCACTACAGGGGAAGGGTATGGCTACACCTTC.

The chain joins TRBV18 to TRBJ2-3; 10 bases fit TRBD1. Unmatched junction bases numbered 4, after V lost 4 bases and J lost 0 bases. This CDR3 has 16 amino acids. Germline values: CDR1 KGHSH, CDR2 LQKENI. The CDR3 DNA sequence: TGTGCCAGCTCACACCAGACAGGGGGCAGCACAGATACGCAGTATTTT. Amino acid sequence: CASSHQTGGSTDTQYF.

On this clonotype itself: A read error may explain this, as a much larger clone is one base away. The rearrangement joins TRBV11-2 to TRBJ2-3; TRBD1 agrees at 7 bases. The ends lost 0 bases at V and 4 bases at J; junction bases unmatched: 7. CDR3 length equals 16 residues. Germline V gene lookup returns CDR1 SGHAT and CDR2 FQNNGV. CDR3 nucleotide sequence: TGTGCCAGCAGCTTAGACTTAAGGGACAGTGCAGATACGCAGTATTTT. Its translation is CASSLDLRDSADTQYF. The complete variable domain, with remaining parts taken from reference TRBV11-2 and TRBJ2-3, reads EAGVAQSPRYKIIEKRQSVAFWCNPISGHATLYWYQQILGQGPKLLIQFQNNGVVDDSQLPKDRFSAERLKGVDSTLKIQPAKLEDSAVYLCASSLDLRDSADTQYFGPGTRLTVL.

This clonotype appeared many times. The chain employs TRBV10-3 and TRBJ2-5, with 10 bases identical to TRBD2. Germline CDR1 reads ENHRY; CDR2 reads SYGVKD. CDR3 size: 15 residues. Losses at the gene ends were 8 bases for V and 3 bases for J; bases not matched to a gene: 9. CDR3 loop: CAIGRSGGAEETQYF. DNA of the CDR3: TGTGCCATCGGGCGCAGCGGGGGGGCCGAAGAGACCCAGTACTTC.

Only a few counts were recorded for this clonotype. A single base separates this from a much larger clone, so it may be a read error. V is TRBV7-9 and J is TRBJ1-5; D is uncertain. Germline V CDR1 and CDR2: SEHNR, FQNEAQ (reference sequence). The CDR3 runs to 15 residues. CDR3 loop: CASSPPGLGNQPQNF. In DNA, the CDR3 is TGTGCCAGCAGCCCCCCGGGGTTAGGCAATCAGCCCCAGAATTTT.

This clonotype occurred many times. The chain recombines TRBV19 with TRBJ2-3; 7 nucleotides align to TRBD2. The CDR3 spans 13 residues. The V segment lost 3 bases and the J segment 4 bases; nucleotides outside the gene matches: 1. CDR1 and CDR2 from the germline V gene are LNHDA and SQIVND (reference sequence). As DNA, the CDR3 is TGTGCCAGTAGTATCGGACTAGCAGATACGCAGTATTTT. Its translation: CASSIGLADTQYF.

The table lists this clonotype with many counts. This chain links TRBV2 with TRBJ2-2; D remains ambiguous. V dropped 1 base and J dropped 7 bases, with 7 bases sitting between them. CDR1 SNHLY and CDR2 FYNNEI come from the germline V gene. This CDR3 is 13 amino acids long. The CDR3 is CASSEGVSGELFF. The CDR3 DNA follows: TGTGCCAGCAGTGAAGGAGTTAGCGGGGAGCTGTTTTTT. The full variable domain, with the rest looked up from reference TRBV2 and TRBJ2-2, is EPEVTQTPSHQVTQMGQEVILRCVPISNHLYFYWYRQILGQKVEFLVSFYNNEISEKSEIFDDQFSVERPDGSNFTLKIRSTKLEDSAMYFCASSEGVSGELFFGEGSRLTVL.

This clonotype was counted at least ten times. The V gene is TRBV10-3, the J gene TRBJ2-3; 8 positions agree with TRBD1. Germline V gene lookup returns CDR1 ENHRY and CDR2 SYGVKD. CDR3 length: 13 amino acids. J lost 3 bases, V lost 11 bases, and 7 bases had no gene match. The CDR3 DNA is TGTGCCTTGTCAGGGGGCGAAACAGATACGCAGTATTTT. Its protein product is CALSGGETDTQYF.

This clonotype showed up many times. This sequence joins TRBV9 and TRBJ1-4, with D possibly matching TRBD1 (5 bases). The germline gives CDR1 SGDLS, CDR2 YYNGEE. V lost 4 bases and J lost 5, with 12 bases in between. This CDR3 comprises 14 residues. CDR3 residues: CASSQGLLNEKLFF. CDR3 sequence (DNA): TGTGCCAGCAGCCAGGGACTGCTAAATGAAAAACTGTTTTTT.

The sample holds many counts of this clonotype. The V call is TRBV20-1, the J call TRBJ1-6, with D unclear. Per germline, CDR1 DFQATT and CDR2 SNEGSKA (reference sequence). The length of the CDR3 is 15 residues. V lost 6 bases and J 0 bases, leaving 12 bases between the germline ends. CDR3 in amino acids: CSARTESSYNSPLHF. CDR3 in DNA: TGCAGTGCCAGAACCGAGAGCTCCTATAATTCACCCCTCCACTTT.

This clonotype has at least ten counts. The junction and the germline gene differ at one end; a read error may be behind it. V and J are TRBV10-3 and TRBJ1-1; 9 bases fit TRBD1. Germline-derived CDR1 and CDR2 are ENHRY and SYGVKD. This CDR3 region has 15 residues. The CDR3 DNA reads as TGTGCCATCAGGCCCACCGGGACAGGGAACTCTGAAGCTTTCTTT. Amino acids: CAIRPTGTGNSEAFF.

The V call is TRBV2, the J call TRBJ1-4; no clear D gene. V shed 1 base and J shed 8 bases, with 11 bases lying between them. This CDR3 region has 14 residues. Germline CDR1 is SNHLY and CDR2 is FYNNEI. CDR3 in DNA: TGTGCCAGCAGTGAAGGCCGTGGTTGGGAAAAACTGTTTTTT. This codes for CASSEGRGWEKLFF.

This clonotype has ten or more counts. Compared with germline, one end of the junction differs, possibly owing to a read error. V and J are TRBV11-3 and TRBJ1-5, with D perhaps TRBD1 (6 bases). This CDR3 has 12 amino acids. The germline CDR1 and CDR2 sequences are SGHNT and YENEEA. The DNA of the CDR3 is TGTGCCAGCAGCTTAGGGGACAAGCCCCAGAATTTT. Its translation: CASSLGDKPQNF. Complete variable domain (other parts from reference TRBV11-3 and TRBJ1-5): EAGVVQSPRYKIIEKKQPVAFWCNPISGHNTLYWYLQNLGQGPELLIRYENEEAVDDSQLPKDRFSAERLKGVDSTLKIQPAELGDSAVYLCASSLGDKPQNFGDGTRLSIL.

This clonotype came up many times. The V call is TRBV6-6, the J call TRBJ1-1; D is possibly TRBD1 (6 bases). The CDR3 runs to 14 residues. The V end was cut by 8 bases, the J end by 8 bases, with 21 bases between. Germline V gives CDR1 MNHNY, CDR2 SVGAGI (reference sequence). The CDR3 spells CASAPSRGLREAFF. CDR3 nucleotide sequence: TGTGCCAGCGCCCCTTCGAGGGGGTTACGAGAAGCTTTCTTT.